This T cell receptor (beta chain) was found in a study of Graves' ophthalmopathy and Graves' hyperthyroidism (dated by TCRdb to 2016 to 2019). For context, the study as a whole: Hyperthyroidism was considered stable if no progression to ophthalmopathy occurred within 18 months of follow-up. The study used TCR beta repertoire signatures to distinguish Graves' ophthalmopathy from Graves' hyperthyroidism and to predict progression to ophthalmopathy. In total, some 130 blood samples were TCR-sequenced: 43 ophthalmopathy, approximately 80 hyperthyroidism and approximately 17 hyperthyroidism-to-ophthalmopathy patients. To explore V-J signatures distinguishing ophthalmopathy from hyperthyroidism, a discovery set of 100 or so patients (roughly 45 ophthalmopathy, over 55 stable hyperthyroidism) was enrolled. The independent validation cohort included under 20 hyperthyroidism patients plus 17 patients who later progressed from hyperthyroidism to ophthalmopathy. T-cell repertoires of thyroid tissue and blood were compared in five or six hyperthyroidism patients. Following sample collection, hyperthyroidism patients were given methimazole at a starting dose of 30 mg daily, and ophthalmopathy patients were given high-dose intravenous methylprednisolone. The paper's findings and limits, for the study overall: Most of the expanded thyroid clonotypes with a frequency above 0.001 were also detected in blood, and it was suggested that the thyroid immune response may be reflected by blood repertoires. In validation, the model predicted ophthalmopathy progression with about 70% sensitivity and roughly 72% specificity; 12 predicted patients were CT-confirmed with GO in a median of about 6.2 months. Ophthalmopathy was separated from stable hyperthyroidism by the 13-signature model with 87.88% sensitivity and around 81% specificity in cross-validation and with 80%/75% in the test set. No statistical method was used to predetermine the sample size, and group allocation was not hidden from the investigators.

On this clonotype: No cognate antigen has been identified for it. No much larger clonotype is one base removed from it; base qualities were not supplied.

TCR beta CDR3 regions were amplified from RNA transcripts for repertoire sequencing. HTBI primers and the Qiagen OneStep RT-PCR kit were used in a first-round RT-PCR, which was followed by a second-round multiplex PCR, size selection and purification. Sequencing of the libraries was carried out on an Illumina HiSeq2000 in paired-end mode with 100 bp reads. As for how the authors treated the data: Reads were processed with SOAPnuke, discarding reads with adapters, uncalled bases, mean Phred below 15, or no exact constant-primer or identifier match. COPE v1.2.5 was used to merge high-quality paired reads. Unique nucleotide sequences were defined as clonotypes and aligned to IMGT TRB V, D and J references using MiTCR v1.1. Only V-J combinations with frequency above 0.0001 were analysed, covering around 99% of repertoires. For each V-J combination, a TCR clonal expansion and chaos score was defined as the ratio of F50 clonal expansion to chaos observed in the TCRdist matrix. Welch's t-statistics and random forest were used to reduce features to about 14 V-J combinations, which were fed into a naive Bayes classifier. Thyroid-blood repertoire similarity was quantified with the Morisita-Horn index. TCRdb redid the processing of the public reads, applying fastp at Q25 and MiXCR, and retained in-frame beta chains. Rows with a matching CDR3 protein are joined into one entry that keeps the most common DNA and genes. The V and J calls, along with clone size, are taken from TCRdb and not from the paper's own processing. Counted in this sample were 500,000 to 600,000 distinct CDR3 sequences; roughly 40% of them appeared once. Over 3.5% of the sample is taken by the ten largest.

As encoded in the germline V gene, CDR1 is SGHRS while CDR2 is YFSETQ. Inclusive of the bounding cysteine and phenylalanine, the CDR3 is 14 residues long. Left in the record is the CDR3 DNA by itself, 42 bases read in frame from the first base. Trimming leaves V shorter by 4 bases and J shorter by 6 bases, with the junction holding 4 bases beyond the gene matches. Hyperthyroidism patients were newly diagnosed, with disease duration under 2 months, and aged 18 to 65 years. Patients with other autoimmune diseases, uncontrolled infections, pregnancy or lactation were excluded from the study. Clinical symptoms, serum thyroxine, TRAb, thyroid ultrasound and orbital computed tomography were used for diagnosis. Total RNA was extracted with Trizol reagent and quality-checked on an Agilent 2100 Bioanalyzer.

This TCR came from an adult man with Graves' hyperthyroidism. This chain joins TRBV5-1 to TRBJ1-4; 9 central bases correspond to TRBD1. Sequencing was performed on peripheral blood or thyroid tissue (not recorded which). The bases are TGCGCCAGCAGCGGAAGGGACAGGGATGAAAAACTGTTTTTT. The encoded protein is CASSGRDRDEKLFF.